This TCR beta chain derives from a study of esophageal squamous cell carcinoma under preoperative chemotherapy. Study conclusions and caveats: After paclitaxel-nedaplatin, abundant clones were more likely to contract than amplify.

Each CDR3 protein is one row after TCRdb ran MiXCR on the PCR reads. This sample has 13,000 or so distinct CDR3 sequences, with roughly half found just once. By share, this clonotype ranks as large. The antigen is not known. Documented time point: before preoperative PTX-NDP chemotherapy. Preoperative chemotherapy with paclitaxel-nedaplatin was given to patients before surgery. This CDR3 has 15 amino acids. Per the germline V gene, CDR1 is MNHEY and CDR2 is SMNVEV (reference sequence). The sequence derives from a human donor with esophageal squamous cell carcinoma. The donor label of this sample is uncertain. The sample was gathered from a patient given preoperative chemotherapy. This chain joins TRBV27 and TRBJ2-1; maybe TRBD2 (5 bases). The J call is uncertain, as TRBJ2-7 better fits the DNA end. CDR3 sequence reads: CASSLSSGDTYEQYF. In DNA form, the CDR3 reads TGTGCCAGCAGTTTATCGAGCGGAGACACCTACGAGCAGTACTTC.